The 24 T cell receptor beta chains below were found in one sample sequenced in a study of T cell changes during pregnancy in multiple sclerosis. The protocol was immunoSEQ multiplex PCR, while the TCRdb copy is restricted to in-frame clones and leaves out a portion. The sample lists approximately 90,000 clones, 80% to 95% occurring once. The material was peripheral blood, obtained after pregnancy. These TCRs come from a female donor with multiple sclerosis, enrolled in a pregnancy study.

CDR3 loop: CASSPHREWNTEAFF. Written as DNA, the CDR3 is TGTGCCAGCTCACCCCACAGGGAATGGAACACTGAAGCTTTCTTT. V gene TRBV18 combines with J gene TRBJ1-1; D is perhaps TRBD1 (6 bases). The CDR3 length is 15 residues. The V end was cut by 3 bases, the J end by 1 base, with 12 bases between. Germline V lookup: CDR1 KGHSH, CDR2 LQKENI.

The chain uses TRBV11-1 and TRBJ1-1, with D perhaps matching TRBD1 (5 bases). V gave up 0 bases and J gave up 10 bases, with 12 bases separating them. The CDR3 loop spans 13 amino acids. CDR1 and CDR2 from the germline V gene are SGHAT and FQDESV (reference sequence). The CDR3 sequence is CASSLALDRRAFF. DNA for the CDR3: TGTGCCAGCAGCTTAGCGCTTGACAGACGAGCTTTCTTT.

The V gene is TRBV6-1, the J gene TRBJ2-6, with D possibly TRBD2 on 5 matching bases. The germline V gene has CDR1 MNHNS and CDR2 SASEGT. The CDR3 length is 14 residues. Trimming pared 3 bases from V and 2 bases from J, leaving 5 bases between. The CDR3 is CASSDGAGANVLTF. The DNA for the CDR3 is TGTGCCAGCAGTGACGGGGCTGGGGCCAACGTCCTGACTTTC.

This chain joins TRBV7-9 and TRBJ1-1; no definite D call. The germline V and J ends were trimmed by 5 bases and 8 bases, with 12 bases remaining between them. This CDR3 has 12 amino acids. Germline V CDR1 and CDR2: SEHNR, FQNEAQ (reference sequence). CDR3 sequence reads: CASSPGETEAFF. In DNA form, the CDR3 reads TGTGCCAGCAGCCCGGGAGAAACAGAAGCTTTCTTT.

J is TRBJ1-1 and V is TRBV20-1; TRBD1 is a possible D gene (5 bases). CDR3 length: 11 amino acids. V lost 5 bases, J lost 5 bases, and 9 bases lay in between. CDR1 and CDR2 (germline): DFQATT, SNEGSKA (reference sequence). CDR3 nucleotides: TGCAGTGCTCAGGGTAGGACTGAAGCTTTCTTT. Its translation is CSAQGRTEAFF.

J is TRBJ1-2 and V is TRBV2, with 7 bases identical to TRBD1. Trimming removed 8 bases from V and 6 bases from J; junction bases left unmatched: 9. There are 13 residues in the CDR3. The germline V gene encodes CDR1 SNHLY and CDR2 FYNNEI. The CDR3 sequence: CASRVRGLDGYTF. The CDR3 DNA follows: TGTGCCAGCCGCGTTAGGGGGCTCGATGGCTACACCTTC.

The CDR3 region is CASTFGLAAYNEQFF. The CDR3 DNA sequence: TGTGCCAGCACTTTCGGACTAGCGGCCTACAATGAGCAGTTCTTC. The rearrangement uses TRBV2 and TRBJ2-1; 10 bases align to TRBD2. CDR1 and CDR2 from the germline V gene are SNHLY and FYNNEI. The CDR3 is 15 residues long. The J segment lost 2 bases and the V segment lost 7 bases, leaving 5 bases of the junction unmatched.

DNA of the CDR3: TGTGCCAGCAGTACGGAGATACCGGCAGGGGCCTACGAGCAGTACTTC. Protein product: CASSTEIPAGAYEQYF. The chain has TRBV11-2 and TRBJ2-7; D might be TRBD1 (6 bases). V dropped 6 bases and J dropped 2 bases, with 20 bases sitting between them. Germline V gives CDR1 SGHAT, CDR2 FQNNGV. This CDR3 contains 16 residues.

This sequence joins TRBV2 and TRBJ1-1, with TRBD1 matching over 10 bases. Germline trimming cut 10 bases from V and 6 bases from J; bases unmatched to any gene: 11. Per the germline V gene, CDR1 is SNHLY and CDR2 is FYNNEI. The CDR3 has 14 residues. Here the CDR3 reads CATRQDRGGSEAFF. For the CDR3, the DNA is TGTGCCACCCGCCAGGACAGGGGGGGCTCTGAAGCTTTCTTT.

This clone has at least ten counts. The chain joins TRBV29-1 to TRBJ2-2; a weak D match, TRBD1 (5 bases). The V end lost 2 bases, the J end lost 1 base, and 14 bases lay between the germline ends. This CDR3 is built from 16 residues. CDR1 is SQVTM, CDR2 ANQGSEA, per germline. The CDR3 reads CSVESLSGRNTGELFF. CDR3 in DNA: TGCAGCGTTGAATCTCTTTCAGGGCGGAACACCGGGGAGCTGTTTTTT.

CDR3 in DNA: TGTGCCTGGAGTCCGGGGGGCTCCTACAATGAGCAGTTCTTC. This encodes CAWSPGGSYNEQFF. This chain uses TRBV30 with TRBJ2-1, with 7 bases identical to TRBD2. Trimming took 2 bases from V and 0 from J; bases not matched to a gene: 1. Germline V gene lookup returns CDR1 GTSNPN and CDR2 SVGIG (reference sequence). CDR3 length: 14 residues.

The genes are TRBV7-8 and TRBJ1-1; 8 positions match TRBD1. J gave up 3 bases and V 1 base, and 7 bases lay outside the gene matches. Germline values: CDR1 SGHVS, CDR2 FQNEAQ. The CDR3 is 16 residues long. DNA for the CDR3: TGTGCCAGCAGCTTAGATCCAGGGGGCAAAGACACTGAAGCTTTCTTT. As protein: CASSLDPGGKDTEAFF.

V usage is TRBV5-6 and J usage is TRBJ1-6; TRBD1 agrees at 9 bases. CDR3 size: 18 residues. Germline V lookup: CDR1 SGHDT, CDR2 YYEEEE. The V and J ends lost 0 bases and 5 bases, in that order; junction bases with no gene match: 9. DNA for the CDR3: TGTGCCAGCAGCTTGGAGGGACAGGGACGAACAAATAATTCACCCCTCCACTTT. Translation: CASSLEGQGRTNNSPLHF. Together with reference TRBV5-6 and TRBJ1-6, the CDR3 gives the full variable domain: DAGVTQSPTHLIKTRGQQVTLRCSPKSGHDTVSWYQQALGQGPQFIFQYYEEEERQRGNFPDRFSGHQFPNYSSELNVNALLLGDSALYLCASSLEGQGRTNNSPLHFGNGTRLTVT.

This chain connects TRBV10-3 to TRBJ1-2; D is unclear. Trimming cost V 3 bases and J 9 bases, with 23 bases left between them. CDR3 length: 16 residues. Germline V gene lookup returns CDR1 ENHRY and CDR2 SYGVKD. CDR3 in DNA: TGTGCCATCAGTGAAGGCGGGGATCTCGCTCGGGAGCGCTACACCTTC. Its translation: CAISEGGDLARERYTF.

This rearrangement joins TRBV5-4 to TRBJ2-1; 7 bases agree with TRBD1. Germline CDR1 and CDR2: SGHNT and YYREEE (reference sequence). V shed 0 bases, J shed 6 bases, and the junction held 9 bases outside the gene matches. The CDR3 is 16 amino acids. This CDR3 is CASSLDLQQGSNEQFF. Written as DNA, the CDR3 is TGTGCCAGCAGCTTGGACCTCCAACAGGGGAGCAATGAGCAGTTCTTC.

The rearrangement joins TRBV7-9 to TRBJ2-7, with TRBD1 as a possible D gene (5 bases). The V end lost 2 bases, the J end lost 4 bases, and 9 bases lay between the germline ends. Germline assignment: CDR1 SEHNR and CDR2 FQNEAQ (reference sequence). The CDR3 sequence is 13 residues long. The CDR3 region is CASSLKGSYEQYF. CDR3 DNA: TGTGCCAGCAGCTTAAAGGGGTCGTACGAGCAGTACTTC.

The rearrangement links TRBV5-8 to TRBJ2-5; TRBD2 matches at 14 bases. V dropped 2 bases and J dropped 5; count of bases not matched to a gene: 14. CDR3 length: 19 amino acids. Germline CDR1 and CDR2: SGHTS and YDEGEE. The CDR3 loop reads CASSLGLAGGLNGAETQYF. As DNA, the CDR3 is TGTGCCAGCAGCTTAGGACTAGCGGGGGGCCTAAACGGGGCTGAGACCCAGTACTTC.

The rearrangement joins TRBV7-8 to TRBJ1-4, with D possibly matching TRBD1 (5 bases). The germline CDR1 and CDR2 sequences are SGHVS and FQNEAQ. V lost 5 bases and J 1 base, leaving 11 bases between the germline ends. This CDR3 has 15 amino acids. The chain's CDR3 is CASSEGGGTNEKLFF. The CDR3 nucleotides read TGTGCCAGCAGCGAAGGCGGGGGAACTAATGAAAAACTGTTTTTT.

This chain's CDR3 is CSVAPGLAGRETQYF. DNA of the CDR3: TGCAGCGTTGCCCCGGGACTAGCGGGGAGGGAGACCCAGTACTTC. The V gene is TRBV29-1, the J gene TRBJ2-5; TRBD2 matches 13 bases. J was trimmed by 5 bases and V by 4 bases; bases with no gene match: 7. This CDR3 has 15 residues. From germline, CDR1 is SQVTM and CDR2 ANQGSEA.

This rearrangement joins TRBV5-4 to TRBJ2-7; 11 bases map to TRBD2. Trimming at V came to 3 bases and at J to 1 base, leaving 3 bases not matched to a gene. The CDR3 covers 15 residues. Germline loops: CDR1 SGHNT, CDR2 YYREEE (reference sequence). CDR3 DNA: TGTGCCAGCAGCTATCTAGCGGGAGGATCCTACGAGCAGTACTTC. It specifies CASSYLAGGSYEQYF.

The rearrangement links TRBV2 to TRBJ1-1; TRBD1 might be the D (6 bases). V dropped 9 bases and J dropped 5 bases, with 19 bases sitting between them. The CDR3 spans 14 residues. The germline V gene encodes CDR1 SNHLY and CDR2 FYNNEI. The CDR3 spells CAREGGEGSTEAFF. In DNA form, the CDR3 reads TGTGCCAGGGAGGGGGGGGAAGGAAGTACTGAAGCTTTCTTT.

The CDR3 sequence is CATGHLYNEQFF. CDR3 bases: TGTGCCACTGGACACCTTTACAATGAGCAGTTCTTC. The genes are TRBV19 and TRBJ2-1; D is perhaps TRBD1 (5 bases). Germline CDR1 and CDR2: LNHDA and SQIVND (reference sequence). Between the trimmed V and J ends, which lost 10 bases and 4 bases, there was a span of 11 bases. This CDR3 region has 12 residues.

The chain joins TRBV19 to TRBJ2-7; 8 positions agree with TRBD2. V trimming: 7 bases; J trimming: 1 base; junction bases outside the gene matches: 12. The germline gives CDR1 LNHDA, CDR2 SQIVND (reference sequence). This CDR3 has 16 amino acids. CDR3 in amino acids: CASTSTGGPFSYEQYF. The CDR3 DNA is TGTGCCAGTACTAGCACGGGAGGGCCGTTTTCCTACGAGCAGTACTTC.

J is TRBJ2-7 and V is TRBV7-2; tentatively, D is TRBD1 (7 bases). This CDR3 is 14 amino acids long. The V end was cut by 5 bases, the J end by 6 bases, with 17 bases between. CDR1 is SGHTA and CDR2 is FQGNSA in the germline V gene. For the CDR3, the DNA is TGTGCCAGCAGCCCCGGTGCAGGGGGGCGCGAGCAGTACTTC. Protein sequence: CASSPGAGGREQYF.